These 7 T cell receptor beta chains were sequenced from one sample in a study of T cell responses to AZD1222 COVID-19 vaccine. TCRdb's copy holds only in-frame clones and misses some; the assay was immunoSEQ multiplex PCR. This sample carries about 100,000 clones, around 90% of them seen once, and the ten largest clones take 1.5% to 2%. The sample in question was peripheral blood, obtained on day 0 of AZD1222 vaccination. The receptors were gathered from an adult in good health.

The chain uses TRBV5-6 and TRBJ1-4; D may be TRBD1 (5 bases). The CDR3 totals 14 residues. Per the germline V gene, CDR1 is SGHDT and CDR2 is YYEEEE. V lost 3 bases, J lost 7 bases, and 13 bases lay in between. This CDR3 is CASSSGAEVEKLFF. For the CDR3, the DNA is TGTGCCAGCAGCTCTGGGGCCGAAGTTGAAAAACTGTTTTTT.

The rearrangement links TRBV23-1 to TRBJ2-3, with no clear D. TRBV23-1 is known as an ORF, though its function is uncertain. Trimming removed 8 bases from V and 1 base from J, with 7 bases in between. The CDR3 spans 12 residues. The DNA for the CDR3 is TGCGCCAGCGCGACCCGCACAGATACGCAGTATTTT. Translating gives CASATRTDTQYF.

The V call is TRBV4-2, the J call TRBJ1-2; D gene uncertain. The CDR3 is 12 residues long. Germline assignment: CDR1 LGHNA and CDR2 YNFKEQ. V was trimmed by 6 bases and J by 4 bases, leaving 9 bases between them. CDR3 sequence reads: CASRPDTYGYTF. The CDR3 DNA is TGTGCCAGCAGACCCGACACCTATGGCTACACCTTC.

The chain combines TRBV7-2 with TRBJ2-1, with TRBD2 matching over 9 bases. The V gene end was trimmed by 3 bases and the J gene end by 9 bases; junction bases not matched to a gene: 9. Germline CDR1 and CDR2: SGHTA and FQGNSA. The CDR3 has 15 amino acids. The CDR3 coding sequence is TGTGCCAGCAGCTTGGGGGGACTAGCTCGGGGTGAGCAGTTCTTC. Its translation is CASSLGGLARGEQFF.

The sample holds a few counts of this clone. The CDR3 is CASSSVTSGRKSEQFF. The CDR3 DNA reads as TGTGCCAGCAGCTCGGTAACTAGCGGGAGAAAGAGTGAGCAGTTCTTC. The chain combines TRBV7-3 with TRBJ2-1; TRBD2 matches 11 bases. CDR1 and CDR2 (germline): SGHTA, FQGTGA. Unmatched junction bases numbered 11, after V lost 4 bases and J lost 9 bases. This CDR3 has 16 residues.

The chain employs TRBV3-1 (or the pseudogene TRBV3-2) and TRBJ1-1, with D possibly matching TRBD1 (6 bases). Looked up from germline, CDR1 is LGHDT and CDR2 is YNNKEL (reference sequence). V was cut by 5 bases and J by 4 bases, with 11 bases left in between. The CDR3 consists of 13 residues. The CDR3 DNA sequence: TGTGCCAGCAGCTTCGGACAGAGCACTGAAGCTTTCTTT. Amino acid sequence: CASSFGQSTEAFF.

The CDR3 region has the DNA TGTGCCATCAGAAGGACAGGGAGTGAAAAACTGTTTTTT. Its translation is CAIRRTGSEKLFF. This chain uses TRBV10-3 with TRBJ1-4; 8 bases fit TRBD1. Germline V gene data show CDR1 as ENHRY and CDR2 as SYGVKD. V trimming: 6 bases; J trimming: 7 bases; junction bases outside the gene matches: 4. The CDR3 has 13 amino acids.